This T cell receptor beta chain appears in the sequencing data of a study of beta chain features in type 1 diabetes. This clone has more than one count but fewer than ten. CDR1 is LNHDA and CDR2 is SQIVND in the germline V gene (reference sequence). Trimming left V 1 base short and J 7 bases short, with 16 bases between. This CDR3 contains 16 residues. Investigators reverse transcribed all isolated RNA, so they sequenced expressed TCRB transcripts. Produced via immunoSEQ multiplex PCR; TCRdb's table is partial and in-frame only. The table lists about 140,000 clones, 6.9% of them singletons. V and J are TRBV19 and TRBJ2-2; tentatively, D is TRBD2 (5 bases). Sequencing was performed on central memory CD4+ T cells from blood. The sequence was collected from a woman in her 30s in good health. The CDR3 is CASSIATVLGDGELFF. The CDR3 DNA reads TGTGCCAGTAGTATAGCAACAGTGCTCGGGGACGGGGAGCTGTTTTTT. Full variable domain (remainder filled in from reference TRBV19 and TRBJ2-2): DGGITQSPKYLFRKEGQNVTLSCEQNLNHDAMYWYRQDPGQGLRLIYYSQIVNDFQKGDIAEGYSVSREKKESFPLTVTSAQKNPTAFYLCASSIATVLGDGELFFGEGSRLTVL.